The next 9 T cell receptor beta chains were all read from a single sample in a study of blood T cell repertoires in COVID-19. The protocol was immunoSEQ multiplex PCR, while the TCRdb copy is restricted to in-frame clones and leaves out a portion. The data show over 85,000 clones, 92% seen once. The sample was peripheral blood. These receptor sequences come from a woman between 50 and 59 years old with COVID-19, enrolled during active disease.

The chain's CDR3 is CASSYSPVNTEAFF. The CDR3, as DNA: TGTGCCAGCAGTTACAGCCCCGTGAACACTGAAGCTTTCTTT. The rearrangement links TRBV6-6 to TRBJ1-1, with no clear D. The CDR3 length is 14 residues. V was cut by 2 bases and J by 0 bases, with 7 bases left in between. Germline CDR1 reads MNHNY; CDR2 reads SVGAGI (reference sequence).

The chain employs TRBV11-2 and TRBJ2-1, with 11 positions matching TRBD2. CDR1 is SGHAT, CDR2 FQNNGV, per germline. Trimming removed 1 base from V and 13 bases from J; junction bases left unmatched: 3. The CDR3 is 13 amino acids. CDR3 sequence: CASSLGSGGAQFF. CDR3 nucleotides: TGTGCCAGCAGCTTAGGTAGCGGGGGGGCACAGTTCTTC.

In regard to this clone: This CDR3 is also generated by other DNA sequences in the sample. The V call is TRBV14, the J call TRBJ1-1; 8 nucleotides agree with TRBD1. Germline V gene sequence: CDR1 SGHDN, CDR2 FVKESK. V lost 4 bases, J lost 5 bases, and 6 bases stayed unmatched. This CDR3 is built from 14 residues. The CDR3 DNA reads as TGTGCCAGCAGCCCCAGGACAGGGAGTACTGAAGCTTTCTTT. Translated, it gives CASSPRTGSTEAFF.

The J gene is TRBJ1-5, the V gene TRBV19, with TRBD1 identical over 9 bases. With 4 bases clipped from V and 4 bases from J, the junction kept 5 bases outside the gene matches. This CDR3 is built from 15 residues. Germline V gene lookup returns CDR1 LNHDA and CDR2 SQIVND (reference sequence). For the CDR3, the DNA is TGTGCCAGTAGTAAGGGACAGGGCCCGAATCAGCCCCAGCATTTT. Translation gives CASSKGQGPNQPQHF.

The V call is TRBV6-2 or TRBV6-3, the J call TRBJ1-1; no clear D gene. V lost 4 bases to trimming and J lost 1 base, with 19 bases between them. CDR3 length: 17 amino acids. The germline gives CDR1 MNHEY, CDR2 SVGEGT. The CDR3 nucleotides read TGTGCCAGCAGTTTTGGGTTCGAGGTTTCGAGGAACACTGAAGCTTTCTTT. It translates to CASSFGFEVSRNTEAFF.

The chain joins TRBV28 to TRBJ1-5; D is ambiguous. Per the germline V gene, CDR1 is MDHEN and CDR2 is SYDVKM. V was pared by 4 bases and J by 1 base, with 8 bases between. CDR3 size: 14 residues. This CDR3 is CASSSRRSNQPQHF. The CDR3 DNA reads as TGTGCCAGCAGTTCCCGGAGAAGCAATCAGCCCCAGCATTTT.

The rearrangement joins TRBV27 to TRBJ2-5; D is unclear. From germline, CDR1 is MNHEY and CDR2 SMNVEV (reference sequence). V was shortened by 11 bases and J by 7 bases, with 11 bases between the two germline ends. The CDR3 has 10 residues. The CDR3 DNA sequence: TGTGCCTCCCTTAATCGGACCCAGTACTTC. Translating it yields CASLNRTQYF.

The rearrangement links TRBV6-1 to TRBJ1-6; 9 positions agree with TRBD1. The CDR3 is made up of 16 amino acids. Per the germline V gene, CDR1 is MNHNS and CDR2 is SASEGT. J gave up 9 bases and V 1 base, and 7 bases lay outside the gene matches. CDR3 nucleotide sequence: TGTGCCAGCAGTGAAGAAAACAGGGGGCTGGGTTCACCCCTCCACTTT. Its protein product is CASSEENRGLGSPLHF.

V is TRBV2 and J is TRBJ1-5; 8 nucleotides align to TRBD1. The CDR3 sequence is 15 residues long. Germline-derived CDR1 and CDR2 are SNHLY and FYNNEI. The trim removed 3 bases at V and 6 bases at J, leaving 7 bases unmatched. For the CDR3, the DNA is TGTGCCAGCAGTGAGGTCAGGGGGCTGGGTCAGCCCCAGCATTTT. Translated: CASSEVRGLGQPQHF. The complete variable domain, with remaining parts taken from reference TRBV2 and TRBJ1-5, reads EPEVTQTPSHQVTQMGQEVILRCVPISNHLYFYWYRQILGQKVEFLVSFYNNEISEKSEIFDDQFSVERPDGSNFTLKIRSTKLEDSAMYFCASSEVRGLGQPQHFGDGTRLSIL.